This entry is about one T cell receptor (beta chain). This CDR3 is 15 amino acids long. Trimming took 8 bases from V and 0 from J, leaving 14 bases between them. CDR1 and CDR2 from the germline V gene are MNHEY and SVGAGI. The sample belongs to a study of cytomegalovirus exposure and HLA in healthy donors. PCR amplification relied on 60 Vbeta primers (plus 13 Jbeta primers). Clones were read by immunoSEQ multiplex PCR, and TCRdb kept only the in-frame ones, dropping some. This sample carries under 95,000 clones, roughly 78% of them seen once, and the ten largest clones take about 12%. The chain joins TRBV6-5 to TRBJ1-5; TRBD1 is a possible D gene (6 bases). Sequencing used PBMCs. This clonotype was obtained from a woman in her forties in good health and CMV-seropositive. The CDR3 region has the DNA TGTGCCAGCGCCTTGACAGGTGATAGCAATCAGCCCCAGCATTTT. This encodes CASALTGDSNQPQHF.